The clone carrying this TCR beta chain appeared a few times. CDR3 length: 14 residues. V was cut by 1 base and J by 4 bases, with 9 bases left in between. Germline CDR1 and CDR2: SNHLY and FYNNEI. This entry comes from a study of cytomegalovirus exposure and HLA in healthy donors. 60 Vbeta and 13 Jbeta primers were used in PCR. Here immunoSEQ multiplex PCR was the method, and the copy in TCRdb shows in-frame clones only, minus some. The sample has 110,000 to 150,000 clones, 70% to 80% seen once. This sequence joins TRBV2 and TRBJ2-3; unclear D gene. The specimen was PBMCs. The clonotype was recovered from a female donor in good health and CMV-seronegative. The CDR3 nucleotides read TGTGCCAGCAGTGAAGGCTTAGCCCCAGATACGCAGTATTTT. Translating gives CASSEGLAPDTQYF.